The T cell receptor (beta chain) described here comes from a study of blood T cell repertoires in COVID-19. Study-wide context: Acute-phase and convalescent COVID-19 samples originated in the United States, Italy and Spain.

In the study's own analysis: The assay estimated nucleated cells by amplifying reference gene primers. Assay: immunoSEQ multiplex PCR; the TCRdb copy retains only in-frame clones and omits some. V and J calls plus clone size are reproduced from that table; the DNA served to infer D and trimming. The table has 95,000 to 150,000 clones, around 88% seen once. The CDR3 totals 12 residues. Unmatched junction bases numbered 1, after V lost 5 bases and J lost 8 bases. Germline loops: CDR1 MNHEY, CDR2 SVGAGI. About this clone itself: The identical CDR3 is also encoded by other nucleotide sequences in the sample.

This sequence originates from a man older than 75 with active or convalescent COVID-19. The sequencing sample was made of peripheral blood. The chain combines TRBV6-5 with TRBJ1-1, with 11 nucleotides matching TRBD1. The CDR3 DNA follows: TGTGCCAGCAGTCGGACAGGGGGCGAAGCTTTCTTT. Its protein product is CASSRTGGEAFF.